This T cell receptor (beta chain) was sequenced during a study of T cells in Graves' hyperthyroidism and ophthalmopathy. This clonotype was seen ten or more times. Its target is not known. General observations from the study: Stable hyperthyroidism was separated from ophthalmopathy by a model based on 13 V-J features.

CDR3 size: 15 residues. The V and J ends lost 2 bases and 6 bases, in that order; junction bases with no gene match: 7. The germline gives CDR1 MDHEN, CDR2 SYDVKM. Individuals with ophthalmopathy presented a Clinical Activity Score of at least 3, a NOSPECS grade of at least 4 and a duration under 3 months. There were TCR beta CDR3 regions amplified from RNA transcripts. First-round RT-PCR of the TCR CDR3 relied on the HTBI primer set. TCRdb redid the calling of the multiplex PCR reads with MiXCR, one entry per CDR3 protein. The sample contains approximately 610,000 distinct CDR3 sequences, around 15% of which appear only once.

The V gene is TRBV28, the J gene TRBJ1-5; 7 bases agree with TRBD1. The sequencing sample was made of blood. The origin of this receptor is a woman aged 40-49 years with Graves' ophthalmopathy. The CDR3: CASSLGQEGAQPQHF. CDR3 coding DNA: TGTGCCAGCAGTTTAGGACAGGAGGGCGCTCAGCCCCAGCATTTT. The variable domain in full, with the rest retrieved from reference TRBV28 and TRBJ1-5, is DVKVTQSSRYLVKRTGEKVFLECVQDMDHENMFWYRQDPGLGLRLIYFSYDVKMKEKGDIPEGYSVSREKKERFSLILESASTNQTSMYLCASSLGQEGAQPQHFGDGTRLSIL.